The 25 T cell receptor beta chains listed next were all sequenced from one sample in a study of CD8 T cells in ankylosing spondylitis. TCRdb called the 5' RACE reads again in MiXCR, with one record for every CDR3 protein. Counted here are some 270,000 distinct CDR3 sequences, more than 25% occurring once; the ten biggest clones make up roughly 4.2%. Sequencing was carried out using blood, either unsorted or a sorted T cell fraction (not recorded which). Receptors were obtained from a male donor with ankylosing spondylitis or in good health (not recorded which).

A few counts support this clonotype. The J gene is TRBJ1-1, the V gene TRBV20-1, with D possibly TRBD1 on 5 matching bases. V shed 5 bases and J shed 5 bases, with 24 bases lying between them. The CDR3 is 16 amino acids. Germline V gene sequence: CDR1 DFQATT, CDR2 SNEGSKA (reference sequence). CDR3 sequence: CSARPAWGSGQTEAFF. For the CDR3, the DNA is TGCAGTGCTCGACCAGCGTGGGGGTCAGGGCAAACTGAAGCTTTCTTT.

This clonotype has a handful of counts. This sequence joins TRBV12-3 or TRBV12-4 and TRBJ2-4; D is perhaps TRBD1 or TRBD2 (6 bases each). The CDR3 length is 13 residues. V lost 5 bases, J lost 7 bases, and 12 bases lay in between. CDR3 coding DNA: TGTGCCAGCAGTCCCGGGGGCGGGAACATTCAGTACTTC. This gives the protein CASSPGGGNIQYF.

This rearrangement joins TRBV7-2 to TRBJ2-1; D is unclear. Germline V gene lookup returns CDR1 SGHTA and CDR2 FQGNSA. The CDR3 is 12 amino acids. Trimming took 5 bases from V and 12 from J, leaving 14 bases between them. CDR3 amino acids: CASSLSSNGQFF. CDR3 nucleotide sequence: TGTGCCAGCAGCCTGAGTTCTAACGGGCAGTTCTTC.

The V gene is TRBV20-1, the J gene TRBJ2-3; tentatively, D is TRBD1 (6 bases). The CDR3 has 13 amino acids. Germline lookup yields CDR1 DFQATT and CDR2 SNEGSKA (reference sequence). Deletions cut 6 bases from V and 3 bases from J, with 13 bases between. CDR3 in DNA: TGCAGTGCCGAACCGGGACAAACAGATACGCAGTATTTT. Its translation is CSAEPGQTDTQYF.

This clonotype was recorded many times. J is TRBJ2-7 and V is TRBV20-1; D is perhaps TRBD1 (6 bases). Germline lookup yields CDR1 DFQATT and CDR2 SNEGSKA (reference sequence). Trimming took 6 bases from V and 2 from J, leaving 14 bases between them. This CDR3 has 13 amino acids. The CDR3 sequence: CSATGQSTYEQYF. The DNA for the CDR3 is TGCAGTGCCACAGGACAGTCCACCTACGAGCAGTACTTC.

J is TRBJ1-6 and V is TRBV5-6, with a possible D match to TRBD1 (5 bases). The V and J ends lost 5 bases and 7 bases respectively, with 7 bases between them. CDR1 SGHDT and CDR2 YYEEEE come from the germline V gene. The CDR3 runs 12 residues. The CDR3 sequence is CASRGRNSPLHF. The CDR3 DNA reads as TGTGCCAGCAGGGGGCGAAATTCACCCCTCCACTTT.

The V call is TRBV5-6, the J call TRBJ2-1; D might be TRBD1 (5 bases). Deletions cut 3 bases from V and 6 bases from J, with 13 bases between. The germline CDR1 and CDR2 sequences are SGHDT and YYEEEE. CDR3 length equals 14 residues. The CDR3 DNA is TGTGCCAGCAGCTCGGGTCCAAGGGGCAATGAGCAGTTCTTC. Translated, it gives CASSSGPRGNEQFF.

The chain combines TRBV12-3 or TRBV12-4 with TRBJ2-5, with D possibly being TRBD2 (5 bases). This CDR3 has 13 amino acids. V lost 3 bases and J 3 bases, leaving 8 bases between the germline ends. The CDR3 DNA is TGTGCCAGCAGTTTCGAGAGGGAAGAGACCCAGTACTTC. Translating it yields CASSFEREETQYF.

The chain combines TRBV29-1 with TRBJ2-5; D unclear. This CDR3 has 13 residues. V was clipped by 8 bases and J by 4 bases, with 17 bases between them. The germline V gene has CDR1 SQVTM and CDR2 ANQGSEA. In nucleotides, the CDR3 is TGCAGCCTCCTGGACGGATCACTAGAGACCCAGTACTTC. It codes for CSLLDGSLETQYF.

This clonotype was detected only a few times. The J gene is TRBJ2-7, the V gene TRBV12-3 or TRBV12-4, with D perhaps assigned TRBD1 or TRBD2 (5 bases each). V was trimmed by 6 bases and J by 2 bases, leaving 17 bases between them. This CDR3 region has 15 residues. As DNA, the CDR3 is TGTGCCAGCAGCCCCAGTGGGGACGGGACCTACGAGCAGTACTTC. Translated, it gives CASSPSGDGTYEQYF.

This chain uses TRBV20-1 with TRBJ2-7; D unclear. CDR1 is DFQATT and CDR2 is SNEGSKA in the germline V gene (reference sequence). The CDR3 is made up of 11 amino acids. Deletions cut 5 bases from V and 7 bases from J, with 12 bases between. CDR3 sequence reads: CSARTWKEQYF. The CDR3 nucleotides read TGCAGTGCTCGTACGTGGAAAGAGCAGTACTTC.

This clonotype has a handful of counts. The chain uses TRBV5-4 and TRBJ2-3, with a tentative D call TRBD2 (8 bases). The CDR3 totals 19 residues. Trimming took off 3 bases at V and 1 base at J, with 24 bases between the two ends. Germline V gene lookup returns CDR1 SGHNT and CDR2 YYREEE (reference sequence). CDR3 amino acids: CASSSRQGYSGARTDTQYF. CDR3 DNA: TGTGCCAGCAGCTCCAGACAGGGTTATAGCGGGGCCCGCACAGATACGCAGTATTTT.

This clonotype was recorded a few times. The junction shows a germline mismatch at one end, possibly a read error. V is TRBV20-1 and J is TRBJ2-4; TRBD2 is a possible D gene (5 bases). CDR3 length equals 13 residues. The germline V gene has CDR1 DFQATT and CDR2 SNEGSKA (reference sequence). The CDR3 coding sequence is TGCAGTGCTACTGATCACCTCGGGATTCCAGAGGGCTTC. Translation gives CSATDHLGIPEGF.

The sample holds a few counts of this clonotype. The V and J genes are TRBV5-1 and TRBJ2-5; D uncertain. The CDR3 runs 15 residues. The ends were cut back, 3 bases at V and 3 bases at J, with 15 bases in the middle. Per the germline V gene, CDR1 is SGHRS and CDR2 is YFSETQ. This CDR3 is CASSWEWEAKETQYF. In DNA, the CDR3 is TGCGCCAGCAGCTGGGAATGGGAAGCCAAAGAGACCCAGTACTTC.

This clonotype has just a few counts. The genes are TRBV29-1 and TRBJ2-3; 11 bases map to TRBD1. The length of the CDR3 is 14 residues. With 5 bases clipped from V and 6 bases from J, the junction kept 7 bases outside the gene matches. Germline loops: CDR1 SQVTM, CDR2 ANQGSEA. CDR3 residues: CSVTKGTGGDTQYF. The DNA for the CDR3 is TGCAGCGTTACGAAAGGGACAGGGGGGGATACGCAGTATTTT.

This clonotype was recorded at least ten times. This rearrangement joins TRBV20-1 to TRBJ1-6, with 8 bases fitting TRBD1. The V gene end was trimmed by 2 bases and the J gene end by 5 bases; junction bases not matched to a gene: 5. Germline lookup yields CDR1 DFQATT and CDR2 SNEGSKA (reference sequence). The CDR3 sequence is 15 residues long. The chain's CDR3 is CSARPPGQDNSPLHF. Written as DNA, the CDR3 is TGCAGTGCTAGACCCCCGGGACAGGATAATTCACCCCTCCACTTT.

DNA for the CDR3: TGTGCCAGCAGTTCCACGGACAGAAACTATGGCTACACCTTC. This encodes CASSSTDRNYGYTF. This sequence joins TRBV6-5 and TRBJ1-2; a weak D match, TRBD1 (6 bases). Germline assignment: CDR1 MNHEY and CDR2 SVGAGI. The CDR3 has 14 residues. The germline V and J ends were trimmed by 4 bases and 2 bases, with 11 bases remaining between them.

The sample holds a few counts of this clonotype. V gene TRBV20-1 combines with J gene TRBJ1-6, with D hard to call. The germline gives CDR1 DFQATT, CDR2 SNEGSKA (reference sequence). Trimming cost V 6 bases and J 8 bases, with 14 bases left between them. The length of the CDR3 is 13 residues. CDR3 residues: CSAIVGPHSPLHF. In DNA, the CDR3 is TGCAGTGCAATAGTCGGGCCTCATTCACCCCTCCACTTT.

Comment on this clonotype: A much more abundant neighbour one base away suggests this may be a read error. The V and J genes are TRBV29-1 and TRBJ2-1; D not resolved. The V gene's germline CDR1 is SQVTM and CDR2 ANQGSEA. Trimming removed 3 bases at V and 8 bases at J, with 17 bases between. CDR3 length: 14 amino acids. The CDR3 bases are TGCAGCGTTGATGCGACTTGTACAATTGATGAGCAGTTCTTC. Amino acids: CSVDATCTIDEQFF.

This chain links TRBV6-2 or TRBV6-3 with TRBJ2-7; D call uncertain. Germline assignment: CDR1 MNHEY and CDR2 SVGEGT. Trimming left V 6 bases short and J 0 bases short, with 9 bases between. This CDR3 has 13 residues. CDR3 protein: CASRTAVSYEQYF. As DNA, the CDR3 is TGTGCCAGCAGGACGGCGGTCTCCTACGAGCAGTACTTC.

The table lists this clonotype with a few counts. The chain has TRBV10-3 and TRBJ2-5, with 8 bases lining up with TRBD2. Germline CDR1 is ENHRY and CDR2 is SYGVKD. This CDR3 region has 14 residues. The ends lost 6 bases at V and 7 bases at J; junction bases unmatched: 10. The CDR3 DNA is TGTGCCATCAGCGCACGGGGGGCGGGAGGGACCCAGTACTTC. Translated: CAISARGAGGTQYF.

V usage is TRBV5-1 and J usage is TRBJ1-1; D might be TRBD1 (5 bases). Germline V CDR1 and CDR2: SGHRS, YFSETQ. This CDR3 spans 15 amino acids. V was cut by 0 bases and J by 5 bases, with 14 bases left in between. Here the CDR3 DNA reads TGCGCCAGCAGCTTGGGGGGCCCAGGTAGGACTGAAGCTTTCTTT. The encoded protein is CASSLGGPGRTEAFF. Based on the CDR3 plus reference TRBV5-1 and TRBJ1-1, the full variable domain is KAGVTQTPRYLIKTRGQQVTLSCSPISGHRSVSWYQQTPGQGLQFLFEYFSETQRNKGNFPGRFSGRQFSNSRSEMNVSTLELGDSALYLCASSLGGPGRTEAFFGQGTRLTVV.

This sequence joins TRBV6-1 and TRBJ2-1; D perhaps matches TRBD2 (6 bases). This CDR3 has 14 amino acids. CDR1 and CDR2 (germline): MNHNS, SASEGT. Deletions cut 6 bases from V and 7 bases from J, with 16 bases between. CDR3 in DNA: TGTGCCAGCAGCGGTGGTCTAGCGAGGAATGAGCAGTTCTTC. Its translation: CASSGGLARNEQFF.

The V gene is TRBV12-3 or TRBV12-4, the J gene TRBJ2-1; possibly TRBD1 for D (7 bases). Trimming took 2 bases from V and 2 from J, leaving 16 bases between them. The CDR3 contains 17 residues. CDR3 sequence reads: CASSLRRRGLTYNEQFF. Here the CDR3 DNA reads TGTGCCAGCAGTTTACGTAGGAGGGGGCTCACCTACAATGAGCAGTTCTTC.

The chain joins TRBV5-6 to TRBJ2-1; perhaps D is TRBD1 or TRBD2 (5 bases each). The CDR3 is 15 residues long. Germline V gives CDR1 SGHDT, CDR2 YYEEEE. The germline V and J ends were trimmed by 1 base and 7 bases, with 15 bases remaining between them. This CDR3 reads CASSLIRDPINEQFF. In DNA form, the CDR3 reads TGTGCCAGCAGCTTGATAAGGGACCCTATAAATGAGCAGTTCTTC. Complete variable domain (other parts from reference TRBV5-6 and TRBJ2-1): DAGVTQSPTHLIKTRGQQVTLRCSPKSGHDTVSWYQQALGQGPQFIFQYYEEEERQRGNFPDRFSGHQFPNYSSELNVNALLLGDSALYLCASSLIRDPINEQFFGPGTRLTVL.